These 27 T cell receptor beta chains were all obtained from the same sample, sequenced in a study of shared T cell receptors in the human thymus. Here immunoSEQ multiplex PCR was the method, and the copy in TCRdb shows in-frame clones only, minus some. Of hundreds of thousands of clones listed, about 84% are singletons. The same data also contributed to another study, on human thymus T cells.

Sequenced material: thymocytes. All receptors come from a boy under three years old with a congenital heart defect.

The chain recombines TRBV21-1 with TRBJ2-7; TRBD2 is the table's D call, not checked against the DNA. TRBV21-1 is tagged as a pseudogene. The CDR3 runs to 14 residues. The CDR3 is CASSTSAEAHEQYF. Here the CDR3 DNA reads TGTGCCAGCAGCACCTCCGCCGAGGCCCACGAGCAGTACTTC.

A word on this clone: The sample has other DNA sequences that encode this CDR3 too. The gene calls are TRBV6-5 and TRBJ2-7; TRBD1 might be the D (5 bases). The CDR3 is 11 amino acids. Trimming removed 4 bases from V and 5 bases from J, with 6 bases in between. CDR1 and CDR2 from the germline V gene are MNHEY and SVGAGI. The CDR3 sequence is CASSSGNEQYF. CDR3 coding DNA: TGTGCCAGCAGTTCAGGGAACGAGCAGTACTTC.

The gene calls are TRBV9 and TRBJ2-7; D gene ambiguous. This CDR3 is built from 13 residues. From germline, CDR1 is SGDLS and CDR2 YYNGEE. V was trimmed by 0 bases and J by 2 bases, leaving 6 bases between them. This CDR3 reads CASSVESAYEQYF. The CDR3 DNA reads TGTGCCAGCAGCGTAGAGAGCGCCTACGAGCAGTACTTC.

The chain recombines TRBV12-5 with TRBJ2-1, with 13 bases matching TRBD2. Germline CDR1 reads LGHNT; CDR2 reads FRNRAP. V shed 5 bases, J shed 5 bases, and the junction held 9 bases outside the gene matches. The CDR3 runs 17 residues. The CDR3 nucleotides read TGTGCTAGTGGTCTTCGGACTAGCGGGAGACCTGACAATGAGCAGTTCTTC. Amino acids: CASGLRTSGRPDNEQFF.

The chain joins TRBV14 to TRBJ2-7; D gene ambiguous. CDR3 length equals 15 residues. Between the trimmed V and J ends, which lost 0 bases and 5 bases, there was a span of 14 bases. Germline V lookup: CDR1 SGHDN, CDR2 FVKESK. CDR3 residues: CASSQDMGTLDEQYF. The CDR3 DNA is TGTGCCAGCAGCCAAGATATGGGCACTCTGGACGAGCAGTACTTC.

CDR3 region: CASSSARALPYEQYF. CDR3 nucleotides: TGTGCCAGCAGCTCGGCGCGGGCCCTACCCTACGAGCAGTACTTC. The chain is built from TRBV11-3 and TRBJ2-7; tentatively, D is TRBD2 (5 bases). This CDR3 has 15 amino acids. Germline CDR1 is SGHNT and CDR2 is YENEEA. V lost 4 bases and J 2 bases, leaving 15 bases between the germline ends. Full variable domain (rest looked up from reference TRBV11-3 and TRBJ2-7): EAGVVQSPRYKIIEKKQPVAFWCNPISGHNTLYWYLQNLGQGPELLIRYENEEAVDDSQLPKDRFSAERLKGVDSTLKIQPAELGDSAVYLCASSSARALPYEQYFGPGTRLTVT.

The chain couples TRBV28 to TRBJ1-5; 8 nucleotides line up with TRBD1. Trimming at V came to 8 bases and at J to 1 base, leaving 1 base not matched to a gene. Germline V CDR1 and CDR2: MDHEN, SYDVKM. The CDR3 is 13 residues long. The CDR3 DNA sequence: TGTGCCAGCCGACAGGGGAGCAATCAGCCCCAGCATTTT. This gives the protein CASRQGSNQPQHF.

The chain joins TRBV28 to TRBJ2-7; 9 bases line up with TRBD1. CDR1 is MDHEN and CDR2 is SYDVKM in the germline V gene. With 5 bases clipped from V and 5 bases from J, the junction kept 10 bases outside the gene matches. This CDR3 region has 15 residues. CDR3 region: CASSLRDRESDEQYF. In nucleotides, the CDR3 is TGTGCCAGCAGTCTCCGGGACAGGGAGTCCGACGAGCAGTACTTC.

CDR3 DNA: TGTGCCAGCAGTCCCCCTGATGTGGAGAGCACTGAAGCTTTCTTT. Translation: CASSPPDVESTEAFF. This chain uses TRBV27 with TRBJ1-1; no firm D call. The CDR3 loop spans 15 amino acids. Germline V gene data show CDR1 as MNHEY and CDR2 as SMNVEV (reference sequence). The V gene lost 5 bases and the J gene lost 4 bases, with 17 bases spanning the gap.

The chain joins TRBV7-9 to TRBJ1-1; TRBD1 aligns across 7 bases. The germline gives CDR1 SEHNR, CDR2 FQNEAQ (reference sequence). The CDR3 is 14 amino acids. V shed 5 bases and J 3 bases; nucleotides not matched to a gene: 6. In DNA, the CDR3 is TGTGCCAGCAGCCCACCGCAGGGGGACACTGAAGCTTTCTTT. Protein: CASSPPQGDTEAFF.

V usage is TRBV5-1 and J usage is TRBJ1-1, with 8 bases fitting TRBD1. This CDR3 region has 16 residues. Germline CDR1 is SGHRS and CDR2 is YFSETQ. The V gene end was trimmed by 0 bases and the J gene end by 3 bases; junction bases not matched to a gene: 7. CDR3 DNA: TGCGCCAGCAGCTTGGTATCTACAGGGGGAGACACTGAAGCTTTCTTT. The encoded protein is CASSLVSTGGDTEAFF.

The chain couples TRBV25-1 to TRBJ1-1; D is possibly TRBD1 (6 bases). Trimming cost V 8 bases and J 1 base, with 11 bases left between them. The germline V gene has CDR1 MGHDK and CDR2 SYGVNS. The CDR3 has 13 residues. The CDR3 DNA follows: TGTGCCAGCTGGGGACACCCGAACACTGAAGCTTTCTTT. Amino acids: CASWGHPNTEAFF.

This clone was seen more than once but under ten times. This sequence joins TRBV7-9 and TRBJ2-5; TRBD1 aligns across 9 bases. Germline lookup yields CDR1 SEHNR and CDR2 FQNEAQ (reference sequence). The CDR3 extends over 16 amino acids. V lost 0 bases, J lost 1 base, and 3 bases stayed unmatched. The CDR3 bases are TGTGCCAGCAGCTTAGCTGTGGACAGGGGCCAAGAGACCCAGTACTTC. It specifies CASSLAVDRGQETQYF.

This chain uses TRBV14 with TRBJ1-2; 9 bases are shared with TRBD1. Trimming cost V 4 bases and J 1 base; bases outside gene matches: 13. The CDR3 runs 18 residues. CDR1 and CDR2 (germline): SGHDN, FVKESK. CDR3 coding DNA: TGTGCCAGCAGCCCAAATCCCAACGACAGGGGGTTTAACTATGGCTACACCTTC. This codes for CASSPNPNDRGFNYGYTF. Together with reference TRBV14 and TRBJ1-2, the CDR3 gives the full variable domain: EAGVTQFPSHSVIEKGQTVTLRCDPISGHDNLYWYRRVMGKEIKFLLHFVKESKQDESGMPNNRFLAERTGGTYSTLKVQPAELEDSGVYFCASSPNPNDRGFNYGYTFGSGTRLTVV.

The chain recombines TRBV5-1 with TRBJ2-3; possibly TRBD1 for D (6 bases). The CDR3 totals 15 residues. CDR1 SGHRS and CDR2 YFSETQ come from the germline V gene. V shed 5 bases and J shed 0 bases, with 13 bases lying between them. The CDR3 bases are TGCGCCAGCAGGGACCACAGGGTTAGCACAGATACGCAGTATTTT. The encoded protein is CASRDHRVSTDTQYF.

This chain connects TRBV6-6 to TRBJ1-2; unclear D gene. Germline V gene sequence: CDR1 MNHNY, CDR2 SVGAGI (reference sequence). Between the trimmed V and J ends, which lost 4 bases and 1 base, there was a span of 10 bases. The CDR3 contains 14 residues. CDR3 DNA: TGTGCCAGCAGTTTAACAGCAGATAACTATGGCTACACCTTC. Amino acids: CASSLTADNYGYTF.

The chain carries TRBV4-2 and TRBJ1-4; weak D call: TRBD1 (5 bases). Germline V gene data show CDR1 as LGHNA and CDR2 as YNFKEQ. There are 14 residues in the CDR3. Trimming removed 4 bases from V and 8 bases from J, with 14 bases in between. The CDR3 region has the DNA TGTGCCAGCAGCCTCCCCGCGGGGGACGAAAAACTGTTTTTT. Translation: CASSLPAGDEKLFF.

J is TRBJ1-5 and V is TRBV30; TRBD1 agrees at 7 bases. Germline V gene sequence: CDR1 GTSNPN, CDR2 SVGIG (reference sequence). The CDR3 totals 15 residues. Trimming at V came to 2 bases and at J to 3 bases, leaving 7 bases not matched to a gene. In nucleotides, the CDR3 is TGTGCCTGGAGTCCCCCGGACAGGTTCAATCAGCCCCAGCATTTT. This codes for CAWSPPDRFNQPQHF.

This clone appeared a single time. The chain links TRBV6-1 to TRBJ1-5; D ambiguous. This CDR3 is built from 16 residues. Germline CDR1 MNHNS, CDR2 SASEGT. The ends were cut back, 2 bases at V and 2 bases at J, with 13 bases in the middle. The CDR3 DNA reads TGTGCCAGCAGTGAATTTCCGGGTAAGGGCAATCAGCCCCAGCATTTT. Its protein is CASSEFPGKGNQPQHF.

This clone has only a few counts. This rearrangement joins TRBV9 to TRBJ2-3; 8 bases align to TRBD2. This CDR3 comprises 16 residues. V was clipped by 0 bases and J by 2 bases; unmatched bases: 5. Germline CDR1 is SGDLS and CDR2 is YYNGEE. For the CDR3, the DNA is TGTGCCAGCAGCGTAGCGCTAGCGGGCTCCACAGATACGCAGTATTTT. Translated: CASSVALAGSTDTQYF.

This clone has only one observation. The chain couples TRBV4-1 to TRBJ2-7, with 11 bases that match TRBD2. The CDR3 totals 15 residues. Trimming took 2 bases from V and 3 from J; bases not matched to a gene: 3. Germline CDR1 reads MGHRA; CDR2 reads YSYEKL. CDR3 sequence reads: CASSQILAGGYEQYF. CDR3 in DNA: TGCGCCAGCAGCCAAATTCTAGCGGGGGGCTACGAGCAGTACTTC.

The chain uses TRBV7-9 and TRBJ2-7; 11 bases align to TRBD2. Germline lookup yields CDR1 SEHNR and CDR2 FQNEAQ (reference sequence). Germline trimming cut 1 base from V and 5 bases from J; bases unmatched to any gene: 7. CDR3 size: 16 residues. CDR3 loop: CASSLVSGRALDEQYF. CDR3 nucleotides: TGTGCCAGCAGCTTAGTTAGCGGGAGGGCCCTGGACGAGCAGTACTTC.

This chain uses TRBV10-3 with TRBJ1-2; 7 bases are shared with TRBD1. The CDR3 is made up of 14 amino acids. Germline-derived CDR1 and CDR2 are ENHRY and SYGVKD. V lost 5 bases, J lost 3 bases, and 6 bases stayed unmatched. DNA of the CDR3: TGTGCCATCAGTCCTGGACAGGACGACTATGGCTACACCTTC. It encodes CAISPGQDDYGYTF.

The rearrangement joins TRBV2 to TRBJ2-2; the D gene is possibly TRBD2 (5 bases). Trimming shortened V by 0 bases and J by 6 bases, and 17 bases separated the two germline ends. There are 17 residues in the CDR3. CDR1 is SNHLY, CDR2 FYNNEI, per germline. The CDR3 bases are TGTGCCAGCAGTGAAGCGCGAGGGAGAGTCTTCCCCGGGGAGCTGTTTTTT. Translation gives CASSEARGRVFPGELFF.

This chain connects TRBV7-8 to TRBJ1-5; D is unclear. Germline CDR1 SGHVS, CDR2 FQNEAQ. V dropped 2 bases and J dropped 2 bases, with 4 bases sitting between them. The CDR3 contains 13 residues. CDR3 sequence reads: CASSLQGNQPQHF. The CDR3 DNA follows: TGTGCCAGCAGCTTACAGGGCAATCAGCCCCAGCATTTT.

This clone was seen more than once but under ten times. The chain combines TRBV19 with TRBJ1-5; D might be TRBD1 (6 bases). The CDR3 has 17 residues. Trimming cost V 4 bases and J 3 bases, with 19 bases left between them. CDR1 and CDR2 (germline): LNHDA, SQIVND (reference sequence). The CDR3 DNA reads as TGTGCCAGTAGTAGCGAGACAGCCAGGGGTCTCAATCAGCCCCAGCATTTT. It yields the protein CASSSETARGLNQPQHF. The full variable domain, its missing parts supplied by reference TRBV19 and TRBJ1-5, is DGGITQSPKYLFRKEGQNVTLSCEQNLNHDAMYWYRQDPGQGLRLIYYSQIVNDFQKGDIAEGYSVSREKKESFPLTVTSAQKNPTAFYLCASSSETARGLNQPQHFGDGTRLSIL.

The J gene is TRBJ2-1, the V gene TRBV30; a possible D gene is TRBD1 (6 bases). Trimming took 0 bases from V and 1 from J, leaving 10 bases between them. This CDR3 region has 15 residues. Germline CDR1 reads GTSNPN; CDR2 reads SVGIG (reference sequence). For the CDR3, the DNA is TGTGCCTGGAGTGTACAGGGTTGGTCCTACAATGAGCAGTTCTTC. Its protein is CAWSVQGWSYNEQFF. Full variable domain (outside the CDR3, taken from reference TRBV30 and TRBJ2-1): SQTIHQWPATLVQPVGSPLSLECTVEGTSNPNLYWYRQAAGRGLQLLFYSVGIGQISSEVPQNLSASRPQDRQFILSSKKLLLSDSGFYLCAWSVQGWSYNEQFFGPGTRLTVL.